These 32 T cell receptor beta chains came from one sample sequenced in a study of cytomegalovirus exposure and HLA in healthy donors. The PCR made use of 60 Vbeta and 13 Jbeta primers. Clones were sequenced by immunoSEQ multiplex PCR, and TCRdb holds only the in-frame ones, with some missing. The sample carries about 160,000 clones, approximately 90% recorded once. The sample comprised PBMCs. These receptors were taken from a woman in her twenties or thirties in good health and CMV-seronegative.

V and J are TRBV29-1 and TRBJ2-5; D possibly corresponds to TRBD2 (6 bases). V shed 1 base and J shed 11 bases, with 26 bases lying between them. Germline-derived CDR1 and CDR2 are SQVTM and ANQGSEA. The CDR3 runs 16 residues. The CDR3 here is CSVEAPGDPEKTEQYF. Written as DNA, the CDR3 is TGCAGCGTTGAAGCCCCGGGGGACCCAGAGAAAACGGAGCAGTACTTC.

The chain is built from TRBV21-1 and TRBJ2-6; the table's D call, TRBD2, has no DNA check behind it. TRBV21-1 is reported as a pseudogene. The CDR3 contains 16 residues. DNA for the CDR3: TGTGCCAGCAGCTCGAGGGACTTAACTGGGGCCAACGTCCTGACTTTC. This sequence encodes CASSSRDLTGANVLTF.

V and J are TRBV10-3 and TRBJ1-2; possible D gene TRBD1, 5 bases. The CDR3 sequence is 14 residues long. V dropped 0 bases and J dropped 3 bases, with 8 bases sitting between them. In germline, CDR1 is ENHRY, CDR2 SYGVKD. CDR3 nucleotides: TGTGCCATCAGTGAGTCAGGGGTGGACTATGGCTACACCTTC. This gives the protein CAISESGVDYGYTF.

The chain links TRBV7-6 to TRBJ2-5, with 10 bases aligning to TRBD2. Germline CDR1 SGHVS, CDR2 FNYEAQ. V lost 1 base to trimming and J lost 4 bases; unmatched junction nucleotides: 6. The CDR3 consists of 16 residues. Here the CDR3 reads CASSLGPAGGSETQYF. The CDR3 nucleotides are TGTGCCAGCAGCTTAGGGCCAGCGGGAGGGTCAGAGACCCAGTACTTC.

V usage is TRBV2 and J usage is TRBJ1-6, with 9 bases matching TRBD1. The V gene's germline CDR1 is SNHLY and CDR2 FYNNEI. The CDR3 runs 15 residues. V lost 6 bases, J lost 4 bases, and 4 bases stayed unmatched. The CDR3 region is CASRGQGNYNSPLHF. The CDR3 coding sequence is TGTGCCAGCAGGGGACAGGGAAATTATAATTCACCCCTCCACTTT.

This chain connects TRBV5-4 to TRBJ2-3; no clear D gene. Germline V gene lookup returns CDR1 SGHNT and CDR2 YYREEE (reference sequence). The CDR3 runs to 14 residues. Trimming stripped 2 bases from V and 4 bases from J, with 11 bases between. DNA of the CDR3: TGTGCCAGCAGCTTTCCGGGTCTGGCAGATACGCAGTATTTT. It specifies CASSFPGLADTQYF.

The chain carries TRBV18 and TRBJ1-1; D is undetermined. The V end was cut by 3 bases, the J end by 1 base, with 9 bases between. The CDR3 extends over 14 amino acids. The germline V gene encodes CDR1 KGHSH and CDR2 LQKENI. The CDR3 protein is CASSPNPRNTEAFF. The CDR3 DNA follows: TGTGCCAGCTCACCTAACCCTAGGAACACTGAAGCTTTCTTT.

The rearrangement uses TRBV5-1 and TRBJ2-5; D is uncertain. The J call may be mistaken, given a closer DNA end match to TRBJ2-7. CDR1 is SGHRS, CDR2 YFSETQ, per germline. The CDR3 totals 13 residues. In nucleotides, the CDR3 is TGCGCCAGCAGCTTGGACGGTCGCTACGAGCAGTACTTC. It specifies CASSLDGRYEQYF.

The chain joins TRBV9 to TRBJ1-1; D remains ambiguous. V lost 0 bases, J lost 1 base, and 19 bases lay in between. The CDR3 loop spans 18 amino acids. Germline CDR1 is SGDLS and CDR2 is YYNGEE. CDR3 region: CASSVAPGFGLRNTEAFF. CDR3 DNA sequence: TGTGCCAGCAGCGTAGCTCCGGGGTTCGGGCTTCGGAACACTGAAGCTTTCTTT.

The chain combines TRBV10-1 with TRBJ2-7; the match to TRBD1 covers 8 bases. The CDR3 runs 13 residues. V shed 6 bases, J shed 2 bases, and the junction held 3 bases outside the gene matches. CDR1 and CDR2 (germline): WNHNN, SYGVQD (reference sequence). The chain's CDR3 is CASSQGQAYEQYF. CDR3 coding DNA: TGCGCCAGCAGCCAGGGACAGGCCTACGAGCAGTACTTC.

The genes are TRBV15 and TRBJ1-1, with no clear D. The CDR3 totals 17 residues. The ends were cut back, 0 bases at V and 0 bases at J, with 14 bases in the middle. Germline CDR1 LNHNV, CDR2 YYDKDF (reference sequence). The CDR3 loop is CATSRDRGDQVNTEAFF. CDR3 nucleotide sequence: TGTGCCACCAGCAGAGATCGCGGGGATCAGGTGAACACTGAAGCTTTCTTT.

The V call is TRBV7-2, the J call TRBJ1-2; D is perhaps TRBD1 (6 bases). The V end lost 6 bases, the J end lost 2 bases, and 16 bases lay between the germline ends. The CDR3 is made up of 15 amino acids. Germline V gene data show CDR1 as SGHTA and CDR2 as FQGNSA. The CDR3 sequence is CASSYTGRGNYGYTF. The DNA for the CDR3 is TGTGCCAGCAGTTATACAGGGCGGGGGAACTATGGCTACACCTTC. Full variable domain (outside the CDR3, taken from reference TRBV7-2 and TRBJ1-2): GAGVSQSPSNKVTEKGKDVELRCDPISGHTALYWYRQSLGQGLEFLIYFQGNSAPDKSGLPSDRFSAERTGGSVSTLTIQRTQQEDSAVYLCASSYTGRGNYGYTFGSGTRLTVV.

CDR3 bases: TGTGCCAGCAGTAGGGGACAGGACAGCAATCAGCCCCAGCATTTT. Its translation: CASSRGQDSNQPQHF. This chain connects TRBV6-6 to TRBJ1-5; 8 bases match TRBD1. The CDR3 loop spans 15 amino acids. CDR1 is MNHNY and CDR2 is SVGAGI in the germline V gene (reference sequence). With V trimmed by 5 bases and J by 1 base, 4 bases remained unmatched.

The chain recombines TRBV9 with TRBJ2-1; 9 bases match TRBD2. With V trimmed by 0 bases and J by 7 bases, 5 bases remained unmatched. The CDR3 is 15 residues long. The germline V gene has CDR1 SGDLS and CDR2 YYNGEE. The CDR3 coding sequence is TGTGCCAGCAGCGTAGTAGCGGGAGTTTTGAATGAGCAGTTCTTC. It yields the protein CASSVVAGVLNEQFF.

The chain has TRBV7-2 and TRBJ2-2; D is unresolved. V was clipped by 5 bases and J by 1 base, with 11 bases between them. This CDR3 spans 15 amino acids. Looked up from germline, CDR1 is SGHTA and CDR2 is FQGNSA. The CDR3 sequence is CASSLVSGNTGELFF. CDR3 bases: TGTGCCAGCAGCCTCGTTTCCGGGAACACCGGGGAGCTGTTTTTT.

J is TRBJ2-2 and V is TRBV4-2, with TRBD1 matching 7 bases. CDR1 is LGHNA and CDR2 is YNFKEQ in the germline V gene. This CDR3 is 16 amino acids long. The ends lost 0 bases at V and 2 bases at J; junction bases unmatched: 3. In DNA form, the CDR3 reads TGTGCCAGCAGCCAAGAATGGGACAGAAACACCGGGGAGCTGTTTTTT. It encodes CASSQEWDRNTGELFF.

V gene TRBV5-4 combines with J gene TRBJ2-7; weak D call: TRBD2 (6 bases). The CDR3 consists of 15 residues. Looked up from germline, CDR1 is SGHNT and CDR2 is YYREEE (reference sequence). The V and J ends lost 4 bases and 0 bases respectively, with 14 bases between them. In nucleotides, the CDR3 is TGTGCCAGCAGCATATCGGGACTTTCCTCCTACGAGCAGTACTTC. It is translated as CASSISGLSSYEQYF.

CDR3 nucleotides: TGCGCCAGCAGCACGGATGGGACATGGGGCTACACCTTC. Its translation is CASSTDGTWGYTF. The chain employs TRBV5-1 and TRBJ1-2, with D perhaps matching TRBD1 (6 bases). Trimming left V 4 bases short and J 8 bases short, with 15 bases between. Germline values: CDR1 SGHRS, CDR2 YFSETQ. The CDR3 contains 13 residues.

With regard to this clone: Other DNA sequences of this sample code for an identical CDR3. This rearrangement joins TRBV5-1 to TRBJ2-2; D perhaps matches TRBD2 (5 bases). Trimming left V 4 bases short and J 7 bases short, with 14 bases between. The CDR3 totals 14 residues. The V gene's germline CDR1 is SGHRS and CDR2 YFSETQ. Here the CDR3 DNA reads TGCGCCAGCAGCCCACGACTACCGGGCGGGGAGCTGTTTTTT. Amino acids: CASSPRLPGGELFF.

The chain joins TRBV5-6 to TRBJ1-2, with 11 bases aligning to TRBD1. The CDR3 loop spans 15 amino acids. Germline assignment: CDR1 SGHDT and CDR2 YYEEEE. The J segment lost 9 bases and the V segment lost 4 bases, leaving 11 bases of the junction unmatched. The CDR3 loop is CASSPGTGGEVSYTF. Here the CDR3 DNA reads TGTGCCAGCAGCCCGGGGACAGGGGGAGAGGTGAGCTACACCTTC.

V usage is TRBV7-9 and J usage is TRBJ2-4; D possibly corresponds to TRBD1 (6 bases). V was trimmed by 4 bases and J by 4 bases, leaving 17 bases between them. Germline V gene data show CDR1 as SEHNR and CDR2 as FQNEAQ (reference sequence). The CDR3 is 16 residues long. The CDR3 sequence is CASSSVLQGVKNIQYF. The CDR3 coding sequence is TGTGCCAGCAGCTCTGTACTACAGGGTGTGAAAAACATTCAGTACTTC.

The chain uses TRBV19 and TRBJ1-1, with D unclear. The ends were cut back, 3 bases at V and 0 bases at J, with 8 bases in the middle. The germline V gene has CDR1 LNHDA and CDR2 SQIVND (reference sequence). The CDR3 loop spans 14 amino acids. The CDR3 region is CASSIKQMNTEAFF. The DNA for the CDR3 is TGTGCCAGTAGTATCAAACAGATGAACACTGAAGCTTTCTTT. Supplemented by reference TRBV19 and TRBJ1-1, the full variable domain reads DGGITQSPKYLFRKEGQNVTLSCEQNLNHDAMYWYRQDPGQGLRLIYYSQIVNDFQKGDIAEGYSVSREKKESFPLTVTSAQKNPTAFYLCASSIKQMNTEAFFGQGTRLTVV.

This chain joins TRBV5-1 and TRBJ1-2, with a tentative D call TRBD1 (5 bases). The V and J ends lost 4 bases and 3 bases respectively, with 13 bases between them. This CDR3 spans 14 amino acids. Germline-derived CDR1 and CDR2 are SGHRS and YFSETQ. The CDR3, as DNA: TGCGCCAGCAGCCGGGAGTTGGGGGACTATGGCTACACCTTC. Residues: CASSRELGDYGYTF.

This clone was observed once. This chain joins TRBV7-8 and TRBJ2-5; TRBD1 matches at 8 bases. The trim removed 5 bases at V and 9 bases at J, leaving 11 bases unmatched. CDR3 length: 14 residues. Germline V gene lookup returns CDR1 SGHVS and CDR2 FQNEAQ. As DNA, the CDR3 is TGTGCCAGCAGCCCAAGACAGGGGTCGGCGTCCCAGTACTTC. It specifies CASSPRQGSASQYF.

The chain has TRBV7-2 and TRBJ2-7, with D possibly TRBD1 on 6 matching bases. CDR1 and CDR2 from the germline V gene are SGHTA and FQGNSA. The CDR3 extends over 14 amino acids. V was clipped by 6 bases and J by 3 bases, with 15 bases between them. The CDR3, as DNA: TGTGCCAGCAGTGAAGAAACAGGGTTCTACGAGCAGTACTTC. Translation gives CASSEETGFYEQYF. Full variable domain (outside the CDR3, taken from reference TRBV7-2 and TRBJ2-7): GAGVSQSPSNKVTEKGKDVELRCDPISGHTALYWYRQSLGQGLEFLIYFQGNSAPDKSGLPSDRFSAERTGGSVSTLTIQRTQQEDSAVYLCASSEETGFYEQYFGPGTRLTVT.

V usage is TRBV30 and J usage is TRBJ1-3; D perhaps matches TRBD1 (6 bases). CDR3 length: 14 residues. Trimming took 5 bases from V and 6 from J, leaving 17 bases between them. In germline, CDR1 is GTSNPN, CDR2 SVGIG (reference sequence). CDR3 nucleotide sequence: TGTGCCTGGGGCGGCAGGGGACGCCTAAACACCATATATTTT. Translation: CAWGGRGRLNTIYF.

V is TRBV7-2 and J is TRBJ1-2, with TRBD1 matching over 8 bases. Germline CDR1 reads SGHTA; CDR2 reads FQGNSA. The CDR3 sequence is 15 residues long. J gave up 0 bases and V 2 bases, and 2 bases lay outside the gene matches. The chain's CDR3 is CASSLWDRSNYGYTF. The CDR3 DNA is TGTGCCAGCAGCTTATGGGACAGGTCTAACTATGGCTACACCTTC.

The chain employs TRBV2 and TRBJ2-7; tentatively, D is TRBD1 (6 bases). The CDR3 length is 13 residues. Trimming cost V 3 bases and J 2 bases, with 8 bases left between them. CDR1 is SNHLY, CDR2 FYNNEI, per germline. For the CDR3, the DNA is TGTGCCAGCAGTGACGGACAGACCTACGAGCAGTACTTC. The encoded protein is CASSDGQTYEQYF.

The chain links TRBV7-9 to TRBJ2-3, with 8 positions matching TRBD2. This CDR3 is built from 14 residues. CDR1 and CDR2 from the germline V gene are SEHNR and FQNEAQ (reference sequence). Unmatched junction bases numbered 8, after V lost 5 bases and J lost 7 bases. The chain's CDR3 is CASSPRLALNTQYF. CDR3 sequence (DNA): TGTGCCAGCAGCCCACGACTAGCGCTTAATACGCAGTATTTT.

This chain connects TRBV2 to TRBJ1-4; unclear D gene. V lost 3 bases and J 7 bases, leaving 12 bases between the germline ends. CDR3 length equals 14 residues. Per germline, CDR1 SNHLY and CDR2 FYNNEI. This chain's CDR3 is CASSEGVVIEKLFF. The CDR3 region has the DNA TGTGCCAGCAGTGAGGGCGTGGTTATTGAAAAACTGTTTTTT.

The V and J genes are TRBV11-2 and TRBJ2-5; 9 nucleotides align to TRBD2. CDR1 and CDR2 (germline): SGHAT, FQNNGV. There are 16 residues in the CDR3. The J segment lost 4 bases and the V segment lost 1 base, leaving 7 bases of the junction unmatched. In nucleotides, the CDR3 is TGTGCCAGCAGCTTAGTAGCGGGGGTGGGGGCAGAGACCCAGTACTTC. It specifies CASSLVAGVGAETQYF.

The chain employs TRBV6-5 and TRBJ2-1; the D gene is possibly TRBD2 (7 bases). CDR1 is MNHEY, CDR2 SVGAGI, per germline. Deletions cut 2 bases from V and 8 bases from J, with 13 bases between. This CDR3 is built from 14 residues. For the CDR3, the DNA is TGTGCCAGCAGTTACGGGGGGGGCTCGGATGAGCAGTTCTTC. Its protein is CASSYGGGSDEQFF.